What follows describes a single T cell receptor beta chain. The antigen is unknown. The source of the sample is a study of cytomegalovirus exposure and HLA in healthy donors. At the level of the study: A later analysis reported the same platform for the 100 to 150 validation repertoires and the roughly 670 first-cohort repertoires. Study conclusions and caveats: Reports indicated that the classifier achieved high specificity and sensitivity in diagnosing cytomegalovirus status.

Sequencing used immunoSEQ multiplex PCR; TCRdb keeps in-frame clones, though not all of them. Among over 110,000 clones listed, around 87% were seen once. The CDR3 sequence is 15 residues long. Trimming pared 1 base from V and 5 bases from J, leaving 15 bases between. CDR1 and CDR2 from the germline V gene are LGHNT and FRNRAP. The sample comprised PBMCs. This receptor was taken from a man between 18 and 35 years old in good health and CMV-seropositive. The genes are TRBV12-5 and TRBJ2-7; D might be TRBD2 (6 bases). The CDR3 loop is CASGLGRATFDEQYF. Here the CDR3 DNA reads TGTGCTAGTGGTTTGGGGAGGGCCACGTTCGACGAGCAGTACTTC.